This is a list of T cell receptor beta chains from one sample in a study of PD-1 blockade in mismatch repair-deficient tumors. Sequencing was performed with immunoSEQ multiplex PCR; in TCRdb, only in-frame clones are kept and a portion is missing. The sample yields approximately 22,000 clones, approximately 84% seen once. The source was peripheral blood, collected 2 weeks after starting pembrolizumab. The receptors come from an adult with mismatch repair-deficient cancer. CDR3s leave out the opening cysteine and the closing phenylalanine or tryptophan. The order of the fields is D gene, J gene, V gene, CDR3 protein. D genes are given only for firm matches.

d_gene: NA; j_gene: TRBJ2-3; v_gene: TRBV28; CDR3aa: ASSLRSRTDTQY
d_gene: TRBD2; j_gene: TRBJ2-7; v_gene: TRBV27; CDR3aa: ASSIRTSSDNLYEQY
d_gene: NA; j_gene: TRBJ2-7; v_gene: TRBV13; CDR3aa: ASSLEREQY
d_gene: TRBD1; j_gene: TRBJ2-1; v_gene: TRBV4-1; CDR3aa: ASSLRGTGGYNEQF
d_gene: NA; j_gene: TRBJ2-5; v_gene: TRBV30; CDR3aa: AWNRGSGGETQY
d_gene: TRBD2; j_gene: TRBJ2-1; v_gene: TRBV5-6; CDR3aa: ASSLLAGSPNEQF
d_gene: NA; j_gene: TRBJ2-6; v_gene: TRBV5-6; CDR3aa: ATFITGSGANVLT
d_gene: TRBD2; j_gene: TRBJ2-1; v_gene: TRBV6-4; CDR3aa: ASSDCLRTSDPYNEQF
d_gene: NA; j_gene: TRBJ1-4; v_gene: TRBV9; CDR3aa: ASSGGMQNEKLF
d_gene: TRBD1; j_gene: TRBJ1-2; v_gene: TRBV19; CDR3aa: ASKPGQGAHGYT
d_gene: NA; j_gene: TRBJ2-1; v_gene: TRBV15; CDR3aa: ATSLWAPSSYNEQF
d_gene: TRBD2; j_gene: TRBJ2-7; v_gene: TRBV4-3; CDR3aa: ASSRDAGDSRQY
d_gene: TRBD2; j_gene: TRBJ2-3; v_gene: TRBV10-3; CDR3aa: AIRGGRGSDTQY
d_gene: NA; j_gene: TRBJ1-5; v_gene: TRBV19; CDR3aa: ASSIPTSRGNQPQH
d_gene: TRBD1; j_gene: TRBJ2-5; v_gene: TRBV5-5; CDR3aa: ASSYTRGREIGETQY
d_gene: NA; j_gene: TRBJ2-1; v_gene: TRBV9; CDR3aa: ASSPGYNEQF
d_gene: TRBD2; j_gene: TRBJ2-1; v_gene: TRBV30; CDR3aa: AWSVLAGGYNEQF
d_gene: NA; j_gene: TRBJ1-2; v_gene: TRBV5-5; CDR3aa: ASSTDSYGYT
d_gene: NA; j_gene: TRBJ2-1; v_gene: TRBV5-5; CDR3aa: ASSFGLATGNEQF
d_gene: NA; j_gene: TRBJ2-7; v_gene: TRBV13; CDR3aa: ASSLASLRFRGEQY
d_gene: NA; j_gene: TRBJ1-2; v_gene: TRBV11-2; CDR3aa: ASSSSTYGYT
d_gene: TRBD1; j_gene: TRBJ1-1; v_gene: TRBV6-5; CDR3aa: ASKFIGQDNTEAF
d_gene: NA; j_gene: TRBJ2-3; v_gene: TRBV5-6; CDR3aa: ASSLPGMVTDTQY
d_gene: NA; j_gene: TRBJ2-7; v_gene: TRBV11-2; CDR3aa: ASSLGGPGLGEQY
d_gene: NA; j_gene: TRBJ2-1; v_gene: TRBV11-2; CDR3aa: ASSLLRGAVPDNEQF
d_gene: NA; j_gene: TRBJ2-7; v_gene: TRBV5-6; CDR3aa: ASSSSYEQY
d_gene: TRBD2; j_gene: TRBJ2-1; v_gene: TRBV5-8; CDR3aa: ASSPWTSVNEQF
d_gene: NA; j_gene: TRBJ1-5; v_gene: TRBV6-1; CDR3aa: ASSKDGNQPQH
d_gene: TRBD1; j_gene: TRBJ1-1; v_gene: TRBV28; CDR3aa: ASSSPGQGSGGNTEAF
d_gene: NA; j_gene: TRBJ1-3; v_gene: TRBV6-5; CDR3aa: ASSPSGNGNTIY
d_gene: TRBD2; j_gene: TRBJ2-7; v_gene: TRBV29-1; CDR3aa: SVAQRWSGTTYEQY
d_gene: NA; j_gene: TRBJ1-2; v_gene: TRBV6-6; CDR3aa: ASSYGGAYGYT
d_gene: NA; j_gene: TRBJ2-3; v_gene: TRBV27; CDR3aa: ASSFGAADTQY
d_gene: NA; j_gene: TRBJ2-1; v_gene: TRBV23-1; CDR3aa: ASSQRGYPPSEEQF
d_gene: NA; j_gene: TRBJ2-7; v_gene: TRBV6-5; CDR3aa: ASSRQVGGYEQY
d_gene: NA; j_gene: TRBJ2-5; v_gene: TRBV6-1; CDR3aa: ASTPGRGETQY
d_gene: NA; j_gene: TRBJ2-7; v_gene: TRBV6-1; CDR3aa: ASSEEGEQY
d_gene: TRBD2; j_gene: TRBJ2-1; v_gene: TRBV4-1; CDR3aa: ASSQAPTSGSGFYNEQF
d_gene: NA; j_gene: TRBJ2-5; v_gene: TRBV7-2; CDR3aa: ASSSGRGGETQY
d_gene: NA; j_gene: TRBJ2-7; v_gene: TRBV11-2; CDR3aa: ASSLGSGRGEQY
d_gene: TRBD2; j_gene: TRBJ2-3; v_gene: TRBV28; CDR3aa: ASSLWGLSTDTQY
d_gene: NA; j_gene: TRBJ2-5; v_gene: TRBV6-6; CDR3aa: ASSYGDTQETQY
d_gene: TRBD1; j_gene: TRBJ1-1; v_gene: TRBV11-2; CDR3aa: ASSFLARQGKNTEAF
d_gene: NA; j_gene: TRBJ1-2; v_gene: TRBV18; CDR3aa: ASSPPDRYGYT
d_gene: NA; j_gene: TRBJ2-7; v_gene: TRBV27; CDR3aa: ASSPTSSYEQY
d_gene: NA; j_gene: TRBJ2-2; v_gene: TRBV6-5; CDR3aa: ASSYWGDTGELF